This T cell receptor (beta chain) was found in a study of CD8 T cells in ankylosing spondylitis. The CDR3 sequence is 13 residues long. The V segment lost 2 bases and the J segment 9 bases; nucleotides outside the gene matches: 1. For TCR beta, libraries came from quantitative 5'-RACE with molecular barcodes. One entry per CDR3 protein, called by TCRdb with MiXCR from the 5' RACE reads. The sample lists more than 100,000 distinct CDR3 sequences, roughly 17% occurring once. For this clonotype: The antigen is not known.

Study observations and caveats: Researchers reportedly found disease-linked clones significantly enriched in matched ankylosing spondylitis synovial fluid. Reports of some motif variants in reactive arthritis synovial fluid and blood predate this one. The study identified a TCR beta motif of fewer than 10 highly homologous variants that appeared characteristic of ankylosing spondylitis blood. As for the disease-linked clones, they showed a CD8+ phenotype and occurred at relatively low frequencies in peripheral blood.

This TCR was sampled from a male donor with ankylosing spondylitis. Sample: blood, either unsorted or a sorted T cell fraction (not recorded which). This rearrangement joins TRBV12-3 or TRBV12-4 to TRBJ2-1; 10 bases line up with TRBD2. The CDR3 region is CASSLLAGGEQFF. The CDR3 nucleotides read TGTGCCAGCAGTTTATTAGCGGGAGGTGAGCAGTTCTTC.